A selection of T cell receptor beta chains follows, all from one sample in a study of technical replicates of blood from a handful of donors. TCRdb keeps only in-frame clones here, not all; method: immunoSEQ multiplex PCR. The profile shows roughly 62,000 clones, 90% to 95% of them singletons. The sample was PBMCs. The source is a human donor in good health. Some clones in this sample may be carry-over from other donors' samples. Each CDR3 is given with its conserved first and last residue. D genes are given only for firm matches. Rows may omit the clone size; those that give it use once, few, many or a size class.

TRBV7-9	.	.	TRBJ2-7	CASSHSLGSSYEQYF	TGTGCCAGCAGCCACAGTTTAGGGAGCTCCTACGAGCAGTACTTC
TRBV7-2	.	TRBD2	TRBJ2-7	CASSTSGYEQYF	TGTGCCAGCAGTACTAGCGGCTACGAGCAGTACTTC
TRBV19	.	TRBD2	TRBJ2-3	CASKLAGGPGGNAQYF	TGTGCCAGTAAACTAGCGGGAGGGCCGGGGGGAAATGCGCAGTATTTT
TRBV9	.	.	TRBJ1-2	CASSDRSTGYGYTF	TGTGCCAGCAGCGACAGATCGACAGGCTATGGCTACACCTTC
TRBV5-4	.	TRBD2	TRBJ2-7	CASSPWTSGGNYEQYF	TGTGCCAGCAGCCCATGGACTAGCGGGGGGAACTACGAGCAGTACTTC
TRBV7-2	.	.	TRBJ1-1	CASSLGGGVLTEAFF	TGTGCCAGCAGCTTAGGTGGGGGCGTTCTCACTGAAGCTTTCTTT
TRBV7-6	.	.	TRBJ2-3	CASSLALGSGFTDTQYF	TGTGCCAGCAGCTTAGCGCTAGGGTCAGGGTTTACAGATACGCAGTATTTT
TRBV30	.	TRBD1	TRBJ1-5	CAWSPGTGDGPQHF	TGTGCCTGGAGTCCCGGGACAGGGGATGGGCCCCAGCATTTT
TRBV14	once	.	TRBJ2-7	CASSMSGSSYEQYF	TGTGCCAGCAGCATGTCGGGGAGCTCCTACGAGCAGTACTTC
TRBV29-1	.	.	TRBJ1-1	CSVSQGRANTEAFF	TGCAGCGTTTCTCAGGGCCGCGCGAACACTGAAGCTTTCTTT
TRBV29-1	.	TRBD1	TRBJ1-2	CSVEVQGVGYGYTF	TGCAGCGTTGAAGTCCAGGGGGTGGGATATGGCTACACCTTC
TRBV11-1	.	.	TRBJ1-1	CASSPPGRGRGEAFF	TGTGCCAGCAGCCCCCCTGGGAGGGGACGGGGTGAAGCTTTCTTT
TRBV15	few	TRBD1	TRBJ2-3	CATSARTGGADTQYF	TGTGCCACCAGCGCAAGGACAGGGGGCGCAGATACGCAGTATTTT
TRBV7-2	.	.	TRBJ1-2	CASSRERGGGYTF	TGTGCCAGCAGTCGCGAACGGGGGGGAGGCTACACCTTC
TRBV18	.	.	TRBJ1-1	CASSQDRNTEAFF	TGTGCCAGCTCACAAGACAGGAACACTGAAGCTTTCTTT
TRBV5-1	.	TRBD2	TRBJ2-1	CASSLGAGGPGNEQFF	TGCGCCAGCAGCTTAGGCGCGGGGGGCCCCGGCAATGAGCAGTTCTTC